Presented here are 16 T cell receptor beta chains from one specimen sequenced in a study of Graves' ophthalmopathy and Graves' hyperthyroidism (dated by TCRdb to the late 2010s). Sequencing was carried out with an Illumina HiSeq 2000. For repertoire sequencing, TCR beta CDR3 regions were amplified from RNA transcripts. The first round of RT-PCR was done with HTBI primers and the Qiagen OneStep RT-PCR kit, and was followed by a second round of multiplex PCR, then size selection and purification. The public reads were quality trimmed at Q25 with fastp and then assembled into clones with MiXCR by TCRdb, keeping productive beta chains. All rows with the same CDR3 protein become a single entry with the most common DNA and genes. The sample table contains hundreds of thousands of distinct CDR3 sequences; only one count was recorded for more than 20% of them. The top ten clonotypes cover 3% of the sample.

The sample taken for sequencing was peripheral blood. The receptor set was obtained from a woman aged 18-30 years with stable Graves' hyperthyroidism. Donor details come from another sample of the same person, matched by shared clones.

Many counts were recorded for this clonotype. The CDR3 DNA is TGTGCCAGCACAGGGACTAGCGGAAACGGGGAGCTGTTTTTT. Amino acid sequence: CASTGTSGNGELFF. The genes are TRBV12-3 or TRBV12-4 and TRBJ2-2, with 11 bases aligning to TRBD2. Trimming removed 7 bases from V and 7 bases from J; junction bases left unmatched: 5. This CDR3 has 14 amino acids.

Many counts were recorded for this clonotype. The chain has TRBV6-1 and TRBJ1-2; D ambiguous. The germline V gene encodes CDR1 MNHNS and CDR2 SASEGT. Trimming shortened V by 3 bases and J by 4 bases, and 12 bases separated the two germline ends. The CDR3 sequence is 14 residues long. The CDR3: CASSDQFEAYGYTF. The CDR3 DNA sequence: TGTGCCAGCAGTGACCAATTCGAAGCCTATGGCTACACCTTC.

There are a few counts of this clonotype. The V call is TRBV7-2, the J call TRBJ2-7; D is perhaps TRBD2 (6 bases). The CDR3 has 11 amino acids. V was trimmed by 7 bases and J by 5 bases, leaving 9 bases between them. Per germline, CDR1 SGHTA and CDR2 FQGNSA. CDR3 sequence (DNA): TGTGCCAGCAAGTCGGGGGACGAGCAGTACTTC. Its protein is CASKSGDEQYF.

This clonotype was recorded many times. The chain is built from TRBV12-3 or TRBV12-4 and TRBJ2-7; D remains ambiguous. V was pared by 3 bases and J by 0 bases, with 9 bases between. This CDR3 is built from 14 residues. CDR3 nucleotides: TGTGCCAGCAGTTTCAGGCACAGCTCCTACGAGCAGTACTTC. Protein product: CASSFRHSSYEQYF.

In this sample, this clonotype turned up many times. CDR3 sequence (DNA): TGTGCCAGCAGTCCCCGACTAGCGGGGGGCACCGGGGAGCTGTTTTTT. Its protein product is CASSPRLAGGTGELFF. The rearrangement joins TRBV27 to TRBJ2-2, with 13 bases aligning to TRBD2. The CDR3 totals 16 residues. Germline CDR1 MNHEY, CDR2 SMNVEV (reference sequence). With 5 bases clipped from V and 4 bases from J, the junction kept 4 bases outside the gene matches.

This clonotype was seen many times. The V call is TRBV19, the J call TRBJ1-5; 9 nucleotides agree with TRBD1. CDR3 length equals 15 residues. V gave up 8 bases and J gave up 0 bases; unmatched junction bases: 5. CDR1 and CDR2 from the germline V gene are LNHDA and SQIVND (reference sequence). Written as DNA, the CDR3 is TGTGCCAGTTCTACAGGGGGCCCTAGCAATCAGCCCCAGCATTTT. Its translation: CASSTGGPSNQPQHF.

This clonotype came up once. This clone may be a read error of a much larger clone one base away. The CDR3 carries no conserved terminal phenylalanine or tryptophan, so it likely arises from a read error. V gene TRBV4-3 combines with J gene TRBJ1-1, with TRBD1 identical over 7 bases. The CDR3 loop spans 12 amino acids. J gave up 10 bases and V 3 bases, and 5 bases lay outside the gene matches. Germline V gene sequence: CDR1 LGHNA, CDR2 YSLEER. CDR3 DNA sequence: TGCGCCAGCAGCCATCCCCAGGGGGTAGCTTTCCTT. It is translated as CASSHPQGVAFL.

In this sample, this clonotype turned up many times. The J gene is TRBJ2-7, the V gene TRBV10-1; no definite D call. CDR3 size: 14 residues. Trimming shortened V by 0 bases and J by 5 bases, and 11 bases separated the two germline ends. CDR1 is WNHNN and CDR2 is SYGVQD in the germline V gene (reference sequence). The CDR3: CASSESGIQNEQYF. The CDR3 DNA sequence: TGCGCCAGCAGTGAGTCAGGGATTCAAAACGAGCAGTACTTC.

Many counts were recorded for this clonotype. The chain has TRBV30 and TRBJ1-5; D might be TRBD1 (6 bases). This CDR3 region has 13 residues. Germline values: CDR1 GTSNPN, CDR2 SVGIG (reference sequence). Trimming stripped 3 bases from V and 7 bases from J, with 13 bases between. This CDR3 is CAWSVLGGQPQHF. CDR3 bases: TGTGCCTGGAGCGTATTAGGGGGGCAGCCCCAGCATTTT.

The V call is TRBV28, the J call TRBJ2-7; TRBD1 aligns across 7 bases. CDR3 length: 13 amino acids. CDR1 MDHEN and CDR2 SYDVKM come from the germline V gene. The V segment lost 10 bases and the J segment 1 base; nucleotides outside the gene matches: 7. The CDR3 region has the DNA TGTGCCACCGGACAGGCTCGATCCTACGAGCAGTACTTC. It is translated as CATGQARSYEQYF.

This clonotype was seen many times. The rearrangement uses TRBV6-2 or TRBV6-3 and TRBJ1-3; D not certain. Looked up from germline, CDR1 is MNHEY and CDR2 is SVGEGT. Trimming left V 2 bases short and J 2 bases short, with 7 bases between. The CDR3 loop spans 14 amino acids. The DNA for the CDR3 is TGTGCCAGCAGTTACCTCGGACCTGGAAACACCATATATTTT. This encodes CASSYLGPGNTIYF.

This clonotype was detected ten times or more. The gene calls are TRBV28 and TRBJ1-1; 7 positions match TRBD1. V was pared by 2 bases and J by 3 bases, with 6 bases of the junction left unmatched. The CDR3 runs 15 residues. Looked up from germline, CDR1 is MDHEN and CDR2 is SYDVKM. The CDR3 region has the DNA TGTGCCAGCAGTTTAAACAGGGGTTTATACACTGAAGCTTTCTTT. Its translation: CASSLNRGLYTEAFF.

This clonotype came up a few times. This chain connects TRBV12-3 or TRBV12-4 to TRBJ2-5; 7 bases map to TRBD1. The CDR3 loop spans 13 amino acids. V dropped 5 bases and J dropped 5; count of bases not matched to a gene: 5. CDR3 protein: CASSRDRRETQYF. The CDR3 DNA follows: TGTGCCAGCAGTAGGGACAGAAGGGAGACCCAGTACTTC.

The rearrangement uses TRBV5-1 and TRBJ2-7; D possibly uses TRBD1 or TRBD2 (5 bases each). The CDR3 is 15 residues long. V gave up 0 bases and J gave up 2 bases, with 12 bases separating them. Germline loops: CDR1 SGHRS, CDR2 YFSETQ. The CDR3 sequence is CASSLDSRGAYEQYF. Written as DNA, the CDR3 is TGCGCCAGCAGCTTGGATTCTCGGGGCGCCTACGAGCAGTACTTC.

This clonotype was recorded many times. This rearrangement joins TRBV7-9 to TRBJ2-7; TRBD2 matches 11 bases. V was clipped by 2 bases and J by 3 bases; unmatched bases: 3. Germline V CDR1 and CDR2: SEHNR, FQNEAQ (reference sequence). This CDR3 comprises 15 residues. The CDR3 loop is CASSLPSGGIYEQYF. The CDR3 DNA follows: TGTGCCAGCAGCTTACCTAGCGGGGGGATCTACGAGCAGTACTTC.

This chain joins TRBV12-3 or TRBV12-4 and TRBJ1-5; D unclear. The CDR3 runs to 11 residues. V gave up 6 bases and J gave up 9 bases, with 9 bases separating them. The DNA for the CDR3 is TGTGCCAGCAGGGGCTTAGGGCCCCAGCATTTT. As protein: CASRGLGPQHF.